These 13 T cell receptor beta chains originate from one sample sequenced in a study of control samples from healthy donors and cancer patients. Clones were sequenced by immunoSEQ multiplex PCR, and TCRdb holds only the in-frame ones, with some missing. This sample carries about 53,000 clones, about 85% of them seen once, and the ten largest clones take around 15%. The specimen sequenced was PBMCs. The receptors originated from a man aged 55 to 70 with head and neck cancer.

V is TRBV19 and J is TRBJ2-7, with 10 nucleotides matching TRBD1. The CDR3 loop spans 15 amino acids. Trimming removed 5 bases from V and 0 bases from J; junction bases left unmatched: 4. CDR1 and CDR2 from the germline V gene are LNHDA and SQIVND (reference sequence). CDR3 sequence (DNA): TGTGCCAGTAGTTCTTGGACAGGGGGCTCCTACGAGCAGTACTTC. Residues: CASSSWTGGSYEQYF.

The CDR3 bases are TGTGCCAGCAGTGACCTCACCAATACGCAGTATTTT. This sequence encodes CASSDLTNTQYF. This chain connects TRBV12-3 or TRBV12-4 to TRBJ2-3; D unclear. Trimming stripped 5 bases from V and 7 bases from J, with 10 bases between. The CDR3 runs to 12 residues.

J is TRBJ1-3 and V is TRBV30, with 10 bases identical to TRBD1. The CDR3 has 16 residues. Germline V gene lookup returns CDR1 GTSNPN and CDR2 SVGIG (reference sequence). V trimming: 4 bases; J trimming: 0 bases; junction bases outside the gene matches: 6. CDR3: CAWTTGGSISGNTIYF. The CDR3 nucleotides read TGTGCCTGGACGACAGGGGGCTCGATCTCTGGAAACACCATATATTTT.

Remarks on this clone: The junction and the germline gene differ at one end; a read error may be behind it. This rearrangement joins TRBV5-1 to TRBJ2-7; no definite D call. Germline-derived CDR1 and CDR2 are SGHRS and YFSETQ. The CDR3 sequence is 13 residues long. The DNA for the CDR3 is TGCGCCAGCAGCTTGGACGGAACCTACGGGCAGTACTTC. Translating it yields CASSLDGTYGQYF.

The chain is built from TRBV7-2 and TRBJ2-1; 7 bases line up with TRBD1. The CDR3 extends over 14 amino acids. CDR1 SGHTA and CDR2 FQGNSA come from the germline V gene. J was trimmed by 6 bases and V by 1 base; bases with no gene match: 3. The DNA for the CDR3 is TGTGCCAGCAGCTTAGGGCGGACAGGCAATGAGCAGTTCTTC. Protein product: CASSLGRTGNEQFF.

The chain combines TRBV5-4 with TRBJ1-2; unclear D gene. Germline values: CDR1 SGHNT, CDR2 YYREEE (reference sequence). This CDR3 spans 14 amino acids. The V end lost 2 bases, the J end lost 4 bases, and 12 bases lay between the germline ends. The CDR3 is CASSLSPVVYGYTF. In DNA, the CDR3 is TGTGCCAGCAGCTTAAGCCCCGTCGTCTATGGCTACACCTTC. The variable domain in full, completed from reference TRBV5-4 and TRBJ1-2, reads ETGVTQSPTHLIKTRGQQVTLRCSSQSGHNTVSWYQQALGQGPQFIFQYYREEENGRGNFPPRFSGLQFPNYSSELNVNALELDDSALYLCASSLSPVVYGYTFGSGTRLTVV.

The genes are TRBV10-3 and TRBJ2-5, with 10 bases aligning to TRBD2. Unmatched junction bases numbered 19, after V lost 3 bases and J lost 3 bases. Germline V gene lookup returns CDR1 ENHRY and CDR2 SYGVKD. The CDR3 runs 20 residues. The CDR3 bases are TGTGCCATCAGTGACCCGGGGAGCGGGGGGGCGGGGGCTGGAGAAGAGACCCAGTACTTC. Its translation: CAISDPGSGGAGAGEETQYF.

The chain employs TRBV25-1 and TRBJ1-3; TRBD1 might be the D (6 bases). The CDR3 has 15 amino acids. V was cut by 3 bases and J by 4 bases, with 13 bases left in between. The germline CDR1 and CDR2 sequences are MGHDK and SYGVNS. Here the CDR3 DNA reads TGTGCCAGCAGTGACCCCAGGGGATCGGGAAACACCATATATTTT. Translation gives CASSDPRGSGNTIYF.

The rearrangement joins TRBV3-1 (or the pseudogene TRBV3-2) to TRBJ1-3; D not resolved. Trimming stripped 3 bases from V and 0 bases from J, with 6 bases between. Germline loops: CDR1 LGHDT, CDR2 YNNKEL (reference sequence). This CDR3 is 14 amino acids long. The CDR3 nucleotides read TGTGCCAGCAGCCAGTGGGACTCTGGAAACACCATATATTTT. Translated, it gives CASSQWDSGNTIYF.

The chain employs TRBV9 and TRBJ1-1; TRBD1 is a possible D gene (5 bases). V lost 0 bases, J lost 8 bases, and 20 bases lay in between. Looked up from germline, CDR1 is SGDLS and CDR2 is YYNGEE. CDR3 length equals 16 residues. CDR3 DNA sequence: TGTGCCAGCAGCGTAGCACCTTTAGCGGAAGGGGCGGAAGCTTTCTTT. This codes for CASSVAPLAEGAEAFF. Full variable domain (remainder filled in from reference TRBV9 and TRBJ1-1): DSGVTQTPKHLITATGQRVTLRCSPRSGDLSVYWYQQSLDQGLQFLIQYYNGEERAKGNILERFSAQQFPDLHSELNLSSLELGDSALYFCASSVAPLAEGAEAFFGQGTRLTVV.

The genes are TRBV29-1 and TRBJ2-5; perhaps TRBD1 as D (6 bases). Between the trimmed V and J ends, which lost 4 bases and 4 bases, there was a span of 13 bases. Germline loops: CDR1 SQVTM, CDR2 ANQGSEA. The CDR3 has 13 residues. The CDR3 protein is CSVGPTGSETQYF. CDR3 nucleotide sequence: TGCAGCGTTGGGCCCACAGGGTCAGAGACCCAGTACTTC.

This chain joins TRBV6-5 and TRBJ2-7; D might be TRBD2 (5 bases). V gave up 8 bases and J gave up 4 bases, with 12 bases separating them. The CDR3 length is 12 residues. Germline V CDR1 and CDR2: MNHEY, SVGAGI. CDR3 sequence: CASGLTAYEQYF. CDR3 nucleotides: TGTGCCAGCGGACTCACTGCGTACGAGCAGTACTTC.

V usage is TRBV4-3 and J usage is TRBJ2-7; 7 bases are a match to TRBD2. Per the germline V gene, CDR1 is LGHNA and CDR2 is YSLEER. V shed 0 bases, J shed 9 bases, and the junction held 11 bases outside the gene matches. The CDR3 spans 15 residues. CDR3 bases: TGCGCCAGCAGCCAAGAGTTGCTGGCGGGGGATGGGCAGTACTTC. It translates to CASSQELLAGDGQYF.